This T cell receptor beta chain was identified in a study of blood T cell repertoires in COVID-19. The overall study: Samples taken during acute and convalescent COVID-19 were collected in the United States, Italy and Spain. The analysed material was cDNA or gDNA that came from T cells, B-cell-depleted T cells, or PBMCs.

In its sample, this clone was seen a few times. Participants came from under 30 US areas, aged about 18 to 89 years. Cohorts were determined from participant-reported clinical history. The CDR3 contains 18 residues. V lost 0 bases and J 4 bases, leaving 22 bases between the germline ends. The V gene's germline CDR1 is SGHRS and CDR2 YFSETQ. The method was immunoSEQ multiplex PCR; TCRdb's version includes in-frame clones alone and lacks a portion of them. The sample contains fewer than 400,000 clones, roughly 89% of which appear only once. The sample consisted of PBMCs or T cells enriched from blood (not recorded which). The V and J genes are TRBV5-1 and TRBJ1-2; a possible D gene is TRBD1 (6 bases). This clonotype was sampled from a man in his fifties or sixties who had recovered from COVID-19. In DNA, the CDR3 is TGCGCCAGCAGCTTGGAGGACGACGGGACAAGGGCCTTCTATGGCTACACCTTC. This codes for CASSLEDDGTRAFYGYTF. Full variable domain (missing parts from reference TRBV5-1 and TRBJ1-2): KAGVTQTPRYLIKTRGQQVTLSCSPISGHRSVSWYQQTPGQGLQFLFEYFSETQRNKGNFPGRFSGRQFSNSRSEMNVSTLELGDSALYLCASSLEDDGTRAFYGYTFGSGTRLTVV.